This passage covers 23 T cell receptor beta chains from one sample sequenced in a study of shared clonotypes between healthy human individuals. Sequenced by immunoSEQ multiplex PCR; TCRdb stores in-frame clones only, minus some. The table records approximately 440,000 clones, 77% of them present only once. Sequencing input: PBMCs. Every receptor here comes from a woman aged 40 to 50 in good health. Some clones in this sample may be carry-over from other donors' samples.

J is TRBJ2-7 and V is TRBV6-1, with D perhaps TRBD2 (6 bases). Trimming pared 2 bases from V and 5 bases from J, leaving 19 bases between. The CDR3 spans 16 residues. The germline CDR1 and CDR2 sequences are MNHNS and SASEGT. CDR3 bases: TGTGCCAGCAGTGAAAGGGTAACCGGCGGGGTTGACGAGCAGTACTTC. It yields the protein CASSERVTGGVDEQYF.

The chain has TRBV6-5 and TRBJ1-2, with D possibly matching TRBD1 (6 bases). The CDR3 sequence is 12 residues long. Per germline, CDR1 MNHEY and CDR2 SVGAGI. V was cut by 5 bases and J by 5 bases, with 9 bases left in between. CDR3 amino acids: CASSGGQYGYTF. The DNA for the CDR3 is TGTGCCAGCAGTGGGGGACAATATGGCTACACCTTC.

The chain couples TRBV19 to TRBJ1-3; D perhaps matches TRBD1 (6 bases). V was clipped by 8 bases and J by 0 bases, with 11 bases between them. There are 14 residues in the CDR3. Germline CDR1 reads LNHDA; CDR2 reads SQIVND (reference sequence). The CDR3 loop reads CASQTGPSGNTIYF. As DNA, the CDR3 is TGTGCCAGTCAGACAGGACCCTCTGGAAACACCATATATTTT.

This clone was detected only once. With a far larger clone one base away, a read error is the likely cause. V and J are TRBV27 and TRBJ2-5; 9 positions match TRBD1. The CDR3 extends over 16 amino acids. V trimming: 5 bases; J trimming: 2 bases; junction bases outside the gene matches: 9. The germline gives CDR1 MNHEY, CDR2 SMNVEV (reference sequence). This chain's CDR3 is CASSPGTGIEQETQYF. The CDR3 nucleotides read TGTGCCAGCAGTCCCGGGACAGGGATAGAGCAAGAGACCCAGTACTTC.

This clone was detected only once. In DNA, the CDR3 is TGTGCCAGCAGCCAGGAGACAGGGGTGGTCTATGGCTACACCTTC. Residues: CASSQETGVVYGYTF. This chain joins TRBV4-2 and TRBJ1-2; 8 bases agree with TRBD1. The CDR3 runs to 15 residues. Germline V gene sequence: CDR1 LGHNA, CDR2 YNFKEQ. Trimming at V came to 3 bases and at J to 4 bases, leaving 7 bases not matched to a gene.

The V gene is TRBV7-9, the J gene TRBJ1-2, with D perhaps TRBD1 (5 bases). Trimming shortened V by 6 bases and J by 2 bases, and 13 bases separated the two germline ends. Germline CDR1 SEHNR, CDR2 FQNEAQ (reference sequence). The CDR3 is made up of 14 amino acids. The CDR3 here is CASRSRDSNYGYTF. CDR3 bases: TGTGCCAGCAGAAGCAGGGATAGCAACTATGGCTACACCTTC.

This rearrangement joins TRBV7-9 to TRBJ1-4; the match to TRBD1 covers 7 bases. The CDR3 loop spans 16 amino acids. The germline V gene encodes CDR1 SEHNR and CDR2 FQNEAQ (reference sequence). Losses at the gene ends were 2 bases for V and 0 bases for J; bases not matched to a gene: 3. This CDR3 reads CASSLRQGATNEKLFF. The CDR3 nucleotides are TGTGCCAGCAGCTTAAGGCAGGGGGCAACTAATGAAAAACTGTTTTTT.

The chain is built from TRBV7-3 and TRBJ2-3, with 11 bases aligning to TRBD2. The CDR3 contains 15 residues. The germline gives CDR1 SGHTA, CDR2 FQGTGA. The V segment lost 2 bases and the J segment 5 bases; nucleotides outside the gene matches: 3. CDR3 nucleotides: TGTGCCAGCAGCTTACTTCTAGCGGGAGGAGATACGCAGTATTTT. This translates into CASSLLLAGGDTQYF.

This chain connects TRBV14 to TRBJ2-1, with unresolved D. V was shortened by 0 bases and J by 5 bases, with 11 bases between the two germline ends. The length of the CDR3 is 15 residues. Germline V lookup: CDR1 SGHDN, CDR2 FVKESK. This CDR3 reads CASSQEWGRHNEQFF. Here the CDR3 DNA reads TGTGCCAGCAGCCAAGAATGGGGTAGACACAATGAGCAGTTCTTC.

This clone was detected only a few times. V is TRBV30 and J is TRBJ2-2, with TRBD2 matching 15 bases. The CDR3 covers 16 residues. Per the germline V gene, CDR1 is GTSNPN and CDR2 is SVGIG (reference sequence). V trimming: 5 bases; J trimming: 4 bases; junction bases outside the gene matches: 5. CDR3 bases: TGTGCCTGGGGACTAGCGGGAGGGCCGGGCACCGGGGAGCTGTTTTTT. Encoded protein: CAWGLAGGPGTGELFF.

J is TRBJ2-1 and V is TRBV29-1; 9 nucleotides agree with TRBD2. This CDR3 comprises 15 residues. Germline loops: CDR1 SQVTM, CDR2 ANQGSEA. Unmatched junction bases numbered 11, after V lost 6 bases and J lost 5 bases. CDR3 sequence reads: CSVGMTSGLDNEQFF. In DNA form, the CDR3 reads TGCAGCGTGGGAATGACTAGCGGTCTAGACAATGAGCAGTTCTTC.

The chain employs TRBV5-6 and TRBJ2-5; unclear D gene. Germline CDR1 reads SGHDT; CDR2 reads YYEEEE. The CDR3 totals 13 residues. The V end lost 1 base, the J end lost 5 bases, and 9 bases lay between the germline ends. The CDR3 loop reads CASSLRPLETQYF. For the CDR3, the DNA is TGTGCCAGCAGCTTGAGGCCTCTGGAGACCCAGTACTTC.

The rearrangement joins TRBV7-8 to TRBJ2-1, with 8 bases identical to TRBD2. Germline assignment: CDR1 SGHVS and CDR2 FQNEAQ. Unmatched junction bases numbered 3, after V lost 5 bases and J lost 0 bases. This CDR3 is 15 amino acids long. The CDR3 here is CASSPLADSYNEQFF. CDR3 bases: TGTGCCAGCAGCCCACTAGCGGACTCCTACAATGAGCAGTTCTTC.

This clone was detected ten times or more. Other DNA sequences in the sample encode the same CDR3. V is TRBV30 and J is TRBJ2-7, with TRBD2 identical over 10 bases. The length of the CDR3 is 16 residues. In germline, CDR1 is GTSNPN, CDR2 SVGIG (reference sequence). The ends lost 2 bases at V and 1 base at J; junction bases unmatched: 8. The CDR3 nucleotides read TGTGCCTGGAGTCGATTTAGCGGGAGGTTATCCTACGAGCAGTACTTC. It is translated as CAWSRFSGRLSYEQYF.

This sequence joins TRBV28 and TRBJ2-5; 9 bases agree with TRBD1. Germline CDR1 MDHEN, CDR2 SYDVKM. This CDR3 is 15 amino acids long. V was pared by 6 bases and J by 1 base, with 6 bases of the junction left unmatched. CDR3 amino acids: CASSPGTGFQETQYF. DNA of the CDR3: TGTGCCAGCAGCCCCGGGACAGGGTTCCAAGAGACCCAGTACTTC.

DNA for the CDR3: TGCGCCAGCAGCTGGGGGACTAGCGGGAGCCGCACCGGGGAGCTGTTTTTT. Its protein product is CASSWGTSGSRTGELFF. The V and J genes are TRBV5-1 and TRBJ2-2; 14 bases map to TRBD2. CDR1 is SGHRS and CDR2 is YFSETQ in the germline V gene. After removal of 3 bases from V and 4 bases from J, the junction contained 5 bases not matched to a gene. This CDR3 comprises 17 residues.

This rearrangement joins TRBV5-1 to TRBJ2-3; TRBD1 matches 7 bases. The CDR3 covers 14 residues. Germline V gives CDR1 SGHRS, CDR2 YFSETQ. V lost 3 bases, J lost 4 bases, and 5 bases stayed unmatched. In DNA, the CDR3 is TGCGCCAGCAGCTCCAGACAGGGACCAGATACGCAGTATTTT. Protein sequence: CASSSRQGPDTQYF.

The J gene is TRBJ1-5, the V gene TRBV6-6; D not resolved. Between the trimmed V and J ends, which lost 6 bases and 0 bases, there was a span of 6 bases. CDR1 and CDR2 (germline): MNHNY, SVGAGI (reference sequence). The CDR3 loop spans 13 amino acids. This CDR3 is CASRKDSNQPQHF. The DNA for the CDR3 is TGTGCCAGCAGAAAGGATAGCAATCAGCCCCAGCATTTT.

Regarding this clone: It differs at one base from a far larger clone, so likely a read error. The V call is TRBV4-3, the J call TRBJ2-1; weak D call: TRBD2 (6 bases). The CDR3 has 17 residues. Germline-derived CDR1 and CDR2 are LGHNA and YSLEER. V dropped 5 bases and J dropped 9 bases, with 26 bases sitting between them. CDR3 amino acids: CASSFLLRAGIDSEQFF. The CDR3 DNA follows: TGCGCCAGCAGCTTTTTACTTCGGGCGGGAATCGACAGTGAGCAGTTCTTC.

Worth noting for this clone: Other DNA sequences within the sample encode an identical CDR3. V usage is TRBV4-1 and J usage is TRBJ2-1, with D maybe TRBD2 (5 bases). The V end lost 0 bases, the J end lost 7 bases, and 10 bases lay between the germline ends. In germline, CDR1 is MGHRA, CDR2 YSYEKL. The CDR3 has 14 amino acids. CDR3 loop: CASSQESSVNEQFF. The CDR3 nucleotides are TGCGCCAGCAGCCAAGAGAGTAGCGTAAATGAGCAGTTCTTC.

The chain employs TRBV29-1 and TRBJ2-3, with D perhaps given as TRBD1 or TRBD2 (7 bases each). The CDR3 has 14 residues. Germline assignment: CDR1 SQVTM and CDR2 ANQGSEA. V dropped 6 bases and J dropped 5 bases, with 18 bases sitting between them. The CDR3 nucleotides are TGCAGCGTCCTAAAAGCAGGGGGGGAAGATACGCAGTATTTT. This gives the protein CSVLKAGGEDTQYF.

The V and J genes are TRBV4-1 and TRBJ2-3; 7 bases line up with TRBD2. Germline-derived CDR1 and CDR2 are MGHRA and YSYEKL. CDR3 length: 16 amino acids. V was clipped by 1 base and J by 3 bases; unmatched bases: 7. In DNA, the CDR3 is TGCGCCAGCAGCCAAGCGGTCCGGGGAGGGACAGATACGCAGTATTTT. This sequence encodes CASSQAVRGGTDTQYF.

This sequence joins TRBV28 and TRBJ2-1; no clear D. The germline V gene has CDR1 MDHEN and CDR2 SYDVKM. V was pared by 8 bases and J by 8 bases, with 7 bases between. CDR3 length: 10 residues. The CDR3 region is CASGDDEQFF. CDR3 in DNA: TGTGCCAGCGGAGACGATGAGCAGTTCTTC.